Listed here is a single TCR beta chain. The CDR3 is 16 amino acids. Trimming shortened V by 4 bases and J by 5 bases, and 20 bases separated the two germline ends. Germline loops: CDR1 KGHSH, CDR2 LQKENI. Regarding time point: baseline pretreatment blood. Treatment meaning: 15 Gy SBRT to primary tumor, nephrectomy 4 weeks later. The sample belongs to a study of radiation and T cells in renal cell carcinoma. Repertoires were generated with immunoSEQ multiplex PCR, while TCRdb's copy carries only in-frame clones and drops some. The sample carries tens of thousands of clones, 82% recorded once. The specimen was blood, collected from a patient whose treatment included radiotherapy and nephrectomy. The TCR originated in a man in his sixties with renal cell carcinoma. The V gene is TRBV18, the J gene TRBJ2-5; no firm D call. CDR3 nucleotide sequence: TGTGCCAGCTCACTCGTGTTATCGACAACCCTGGAGACCCAGTACTTC. As protein: CASSLVLSTTLETQYF.